The source of this TCR beta chain is a study of T cells in Graves' hyperthyroidism and ophthalmopathy (dated by TCRdb to the late 2010s). Context from the whole study: Peripheral blood samples were taken at initial diagnosis, before any treatment was given. A discovery cohort of about 96 patients, approximately 45 with Graves' ophthalmopathy and 55 to 60 with stable Graves' hyperthyroidism, was used to find distinguishing TCR V-J signatures. Whether ophthalmopathy could be predicted prospectively was tested in an independent validation cohort made up of 18 hyperthyroidism patients plus 17 patients who later progressed to ophthalmopathy. For training and testing, the 100 or so patients in the discovery cohort were randomly divided in a 7:3 ratio. In addition, the study compared T-cell repertoires in thyroid tissue and in blood from roughly 6 Graves' hyperthyroidism patients. Following sampling, methimazole starting at 30 mg daily was given to hyperthyroidism patients, and high-dose intravenous methylprednisolone was given to ophthalmopathy patients. TCR Vbeta CDR3 sequencing of some 140 peripheral blood samples (fewer than 45 ophthalmopathy, roughly 72 hyperthyroidism and around 17 progressor patients) is reported in the paper. Findings and caveats that apply to the study as a whole: Most expanded thyroid clonotypes (frequency above 0.001) were also detected in blood, a finding suggesting that blood repertoires may reflect thyroid immune responses. A 13 V-J signature model separated ophthalmopathy from stable hyperthyroidism, with 87.88% sensitivity and 81.08% specificity in cross-validation and 80%/75% in testing. No statistical method was used to set the sample size in advance, and investigators knew the group allocation. During validation, the model predicted progression to ophthalmopathy a median of roughly six months ahead of onset, with approximately 70% sensitivity and 72% to 85% specificity.

This clonotype was counted ten times or more. What this receptor recognizes is not known. Per-base quality was not reported, and no clone a single base away is much larger than it. Ophthalmopathy patients had moderately to severely active disease, Clinical Activity Score of at least 3, NOSPECS grade of at least 4, and duration under 3 months. Any patient with an uncontrolled infection, another autoimmune disease, pregnancy or lactation was excluded. Clinical symptoms, serum thyroxine and TRAb, thyroid ultrasound, and orbital computed tomography formed the basis for the diagnoses. PBMCs were separated from roughly 9.6 ml of fresh peripheral blood using Ficoll-Paque density gradient centrifugation. Total RNA was extracted with Trizol reagent, and quality was checked on an Agilent 2100 Bioanalyzer. CDR1 and CDR2, looked up from the germline V gene, are KGHSH and LQKENI. Including the terminal cysteine and phenylalanine, the CDR3 comprises 13 residues. CDR3 DNA is the only sequence kept; it has 39 bases, read in frame from the first base. V is cut by 3 bases and J by 6 bases, and the space between the germline ends is 12 bases.

The TCR beta CDR3 regions were amplified from RNA transcripts. A first-round RT-PCR of the TCR CDR3 used the HTBI primer set with the Qiagen OneStep RT-PCR kit. Libraries were constructed in a second round of multiplex PCR, after which size selection and purification were carried out. Paired-end sequencing of the libraries was performed with 100 bp reads on an Illumina HiSeq2000. From the authors' description of their analysis: Raw data were processed with SOAPnuke, discarding reads with adapters, uncalled bases, mean Phred below 15, or no exact constant-primer or identifier match. COPE v1.2.5 was used to merge the high-quality paired reads, and each unique nucleotide sequence was defined as a clonotype. Clonotypes were aligned to IMGT TRBV, TRBD and TRBJ reference segments using MiTCR v1.1. The analysis included only V-J combinations with a frequency above 0.0001, which together covered 99% to 99.2% of the repertoires. The TCS score was defined as F50 (clonal expansion) divided by E x V (chaos), with BLOSUM62-based TCRdist calculated between CDR3 peptides within each V-J. Welch's t-statistics and random forest reduced around 520 V-J features to about 12, which were used in a naive Bayes classifier (R e1071). In TCRdb, the public reads were trimmed at Q25 with fastp and aligned with MiXCR, with productive beta chains retained. Rows merge per CDR3 protein into single entries with the most common DNA and genes. The V and J calls come from TCRdb's annotation, not from the publication. This sample is represented by roughly 250,000 distinct CDR3 sequences; about 15% of them were singletons. The ten largest clones capture around 30% of the sample.

Recombination connected TRBV18 to TRBJ2-7, with a weak D call of TRBD2 (5 bases match). This clonotype was obtained from a woman aged 18-29 years with Graves' ophthalmopathy. The sequencing input was blood. The nucleotide sequence is given as TGTGCCAGCTCACCGTCCGGGATTCCCGAGCAGTACTTC. It translates to CASSPSGIPEQYF.